This T cell receptor (beta chain) was retrieved from a study of cytomegalovirus exposure and HLA in healthy donors. Study-wide findings and caveats: The classifier, whose performance was assessed in both the original and validation cohorts, reportedly diagnosed cytomegalovirus status with high specificity and sensitivity. Many donors shared some public TCRs, even though most TCR sequences were rare. Immune exposure information comprised only CMV serostatus.

The PCR ran on 60 Vbeta and 13 Jbeta primers. The repertoire was sequenced with immunoSEQ multiplex PCR; TCRdb's copy has only in-frame clones and lacks some. The sample holds roughly 160,000 clones, around 90% seen once. Concerning this clone itself: Its antigen is still unknown.

Trimming cost V 4 bases and J 7 bases; bases outside gene matches: 9. CDR1 and CDR2 from the germline V gene are SEHNR and FQNEAQ (reference sequence). This CDR3 has 16 amino acids. The chain employs TRBV7-9 and TRBJ2-2; 10 nucleotides match TRBD2. This sequence was found in a woman aged 30 to 39 in good health and CMV-seronegative. The sample was PBMCs. The CDR3 DNA is TGTGCCAGCAGCTCCCTCAGCGGGGGGGCTGTCGGGGAGCTGTTTTTT. This sequence encodes CASSSLSGGAVGELFF.